The T cell receptor beta chain under discussion was sequenced for a study of T cell clusters in autoimmune cytopenias. Multiplex touch-down PCR amplified TRB using TRB-A and TRB-B pools in one tube. With the multiplex PCR reads reprocessed, TCRdb shows one record per CDR3 protein and no DNA. This sample contains 6,000 to 8,500 distinct CDR3 sequences. Germline V gene lookup returns CDR1 MNHEY and CDR2 SVGAGI. This CDR3 has 14 residues. TRB was amplified from around 0.25 ug of peripheral blood genomic DNA per sample. Study-wide points: Primary autoimmune cytopenia patients appeared to lack physiological T cell clusters present in healthy donors. The T cell clusters came from computational analysis alone and lack functional validation.

This clonotype is labeled medium-sized based on frequency. The target antigen is unknown. This receptor was identified in a human donor with an autoimmune cytopenia or autoimmune hepatitis (not recorded which). V gene TRBV6-5 combines with J gene TRBJ2-1; TCRdb calls TRBD1, which cannot be checked without DNA. The sample comprised peripheral blood. The CDR3 spells CASRPRPDSNEQFF.